This TCR beta chain was obtained from a study of shared clonotypes between healthy human individuals. Clones were read by immunoSEQ multiplex PCR, and TCRdb kept only the in-frame ones, dropping some. The table records 2 million to 2.5 million clones, about 92% of them present only once. Study-wide results and limits: Generation of non-shared clonotypes was less probable than generation of clonotypes shared by all four donors. Sequencing depth was expected to affect clonotype sharing among donors.

As regards this clone: The antigen is undetermined.

The CDR3 consists of 17 residues. The germline gives CDR1 MNHNS, CDR2 SASEGT. The ends lost 6 bases at V and 5 bases at J; junction bases unmatched: 11. CD45RO-negative, CCR7-positively selected cells formed the naive CD8 fraction, excluding terminally differentiated effector memory CD45RA+ cells. Recent vaccinations or acute infections were absent in the healthy HIV-negative adult donors. Donors comprised only Caucasian adults living in Nashville, Tennessee. This chain uses TRBV6-1 with TRBJ1-3, with 12 nucleotides matching TRBD1. The sequenced sample consisted of naive CD8+ T cells from PBMCs. The clonotype was recovered from a man aged 18-30 years in good health. Some clones in this sample may be carry-over from other donors' samples. CDR3 sequence reads: CASSETRGQGARNTIYF. CDR3 coding DNA: TGTGCCAGCAGCGAAACTCGGGGACAGGGGGCGCGAAACACCATATATTTT.